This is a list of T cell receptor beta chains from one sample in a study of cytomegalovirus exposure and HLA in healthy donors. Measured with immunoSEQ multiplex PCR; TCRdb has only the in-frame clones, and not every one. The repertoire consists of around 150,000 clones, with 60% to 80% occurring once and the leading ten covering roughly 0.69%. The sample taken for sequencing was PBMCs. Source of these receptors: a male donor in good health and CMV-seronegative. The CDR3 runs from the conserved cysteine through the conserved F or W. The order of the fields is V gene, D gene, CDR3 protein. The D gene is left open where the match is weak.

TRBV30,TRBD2,CAWTGGFVYNEQFF
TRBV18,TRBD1,CASSGAGGEAFF
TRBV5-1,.,CASSSGTPGNTIYF
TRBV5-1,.,CASSVSGQDYGYTF
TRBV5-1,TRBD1,CACRQGPVGKETQYF
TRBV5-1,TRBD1,CASSGGTGNTEAFF
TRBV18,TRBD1,CASSTGGPSSGNTIYF
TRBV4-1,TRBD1,CASSPTGTGKNEQYF
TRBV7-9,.,CASSLGTQAGELFF
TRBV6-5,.,CASGGLAEGYTF
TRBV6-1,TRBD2,CASSLAGGDSGEQFF
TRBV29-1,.,CSVHLATNEKLFF
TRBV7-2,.,CASRPLGGGLETQYF
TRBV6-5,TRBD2,CASRSGTVSYEQYF
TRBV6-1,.,CASRATGRGNQPQHF
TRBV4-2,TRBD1,CASSPGTGGGEQYF
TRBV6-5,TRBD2,CASSLKEAGGFEQYF
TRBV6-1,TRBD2,CASSATPTSGGTYEQYF
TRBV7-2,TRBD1,CASSWDRGSTEAFF
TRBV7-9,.,CASSLAGGQGYTF
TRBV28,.,CASSFFGTSTDTQYF
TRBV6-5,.,CASSYSPGSGANVLTF
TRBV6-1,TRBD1,CASRTGNNSPLHF
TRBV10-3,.,CAISERDEQFF
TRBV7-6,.,CASSLTGSDYGYTF
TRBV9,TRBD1,CASSRDSNYGYTF
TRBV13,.,CASSPEFPGANVLTF
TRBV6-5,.,CASSYSRGGVAEAFF
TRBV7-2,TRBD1,CASSWTGGTQGYTF
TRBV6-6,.,CASSWDTVLYGYTF
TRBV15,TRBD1,CATGTGGLYGYTF
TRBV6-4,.,CASSDSNRDTDTQYF
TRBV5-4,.,CASSLKGSEKLFF
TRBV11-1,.,CASSPVLRVRRQYF